The T cell receptor (beta chain) under discussion was sequenced for a study of early T cells in non-severe SARS-CoV-2 infection. Overall study findings and caveats: Anti-spike CD8 responses were favored by VDJdb matching, which missed private and CD4 specificities.

This CDR3 contains 16 residues. Losses at the gene ends were 0 bases for V and 8 bases for J; bases not matched to a gene: 8. The germline gives CDR1 DFQATT, CDR2 SNEGSKA (reference sequence). This clonotype came up a few times. The antigen remains unidentified. Unique molecular identifiers tagged individual cDNA molecules. Using its own MiXCR run on the 5' RACE reads, TCRdb lists one record per CDR3 protein. The sample includes around 37,000 distinct CDR3 sequences, 9% seen only once; the top ten take about 13%. This clonotype was sampled from an adult who was a healthcare worker with PCR-confirmed SARS-CoV-2 infection or an uninfected control (not recorded which). Material: whole blood. The chain recombines TRBV20-1 with TRBJ1-6, with 9 nucleotides matching TRBD1. The CDR3 protein is CSARDPPGQGYSPLHF. The CDR3 nucleotides read TGCAGTGCTAGAGATCCGCCGGGACAGGGATATTCACCCCTCCACTTT.